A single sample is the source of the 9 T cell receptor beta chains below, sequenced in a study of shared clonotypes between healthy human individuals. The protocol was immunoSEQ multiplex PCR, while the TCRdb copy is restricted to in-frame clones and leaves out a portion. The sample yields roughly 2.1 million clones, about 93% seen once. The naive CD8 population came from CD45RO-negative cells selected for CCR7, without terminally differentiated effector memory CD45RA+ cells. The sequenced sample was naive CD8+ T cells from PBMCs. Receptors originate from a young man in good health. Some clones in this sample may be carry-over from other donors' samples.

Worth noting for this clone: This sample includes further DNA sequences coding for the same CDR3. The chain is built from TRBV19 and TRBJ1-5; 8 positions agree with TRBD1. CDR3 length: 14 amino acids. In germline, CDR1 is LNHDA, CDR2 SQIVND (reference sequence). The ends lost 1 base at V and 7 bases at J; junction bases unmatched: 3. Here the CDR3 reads CASSIGTGRQPQHF. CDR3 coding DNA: TGTGCCAGTAGTATAGGGACAGGGAGACAGCCCCAGCATTTT.

This CDR3 is CASSLQNSYEQYF. CDR3 DNA sequence: TGTGCCAGCAGCTTACAGAACTCCTACGAGCAGTACTTC. V is TRBV7-7 and J is TRBJ2-7; D not certain. Germline V CDR1 and CDR2: SSHAT, FNYEAQ (reference sequence). The CDR3 covers 13 residues. Deletions cut 2 bases from V and 0 bases from J, with 5 bases between.

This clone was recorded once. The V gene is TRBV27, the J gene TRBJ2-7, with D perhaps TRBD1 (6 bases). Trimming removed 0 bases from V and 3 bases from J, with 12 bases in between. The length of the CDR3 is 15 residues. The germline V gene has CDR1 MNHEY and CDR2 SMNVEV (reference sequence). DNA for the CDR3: TGTGCCAGCAGTTTATCAAGCTACAGGGACTACGAGCAGTACTTC. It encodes CASSLSSYRDYEQYF.

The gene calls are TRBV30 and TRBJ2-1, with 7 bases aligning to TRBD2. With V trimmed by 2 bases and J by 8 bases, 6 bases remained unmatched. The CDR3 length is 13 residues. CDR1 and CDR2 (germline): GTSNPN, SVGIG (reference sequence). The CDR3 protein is CAWSMGTIYEQFF. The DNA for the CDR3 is TGTGCCTGGAGTATGGGGACTATTTATGAGCAGTTCTTC.

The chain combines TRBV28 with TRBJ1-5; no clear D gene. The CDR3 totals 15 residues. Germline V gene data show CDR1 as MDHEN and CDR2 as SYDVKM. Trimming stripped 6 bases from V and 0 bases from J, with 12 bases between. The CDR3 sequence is CASSPVGFSNQPQHF. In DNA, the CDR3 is TGTGCCAGCAGCCCTGTAGGGTTTAGCAATCAGCCCCAGCATTTT.

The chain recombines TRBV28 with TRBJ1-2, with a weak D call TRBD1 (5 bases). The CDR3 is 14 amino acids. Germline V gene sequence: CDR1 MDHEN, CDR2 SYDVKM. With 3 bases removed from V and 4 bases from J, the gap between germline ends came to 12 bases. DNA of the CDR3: TGTGCCAGCAGTTTTCCGACAGAACTCTATGGCTACACCTTC. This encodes CASSFPTELYGYTF.

CDR3 in amino acids: CASSQDMGLAGGPLAKNIQYF. The CDR3 DNA sequence: TGCGCCAGCAGCCAAGATATGGGACTAGCGGGAGGACCCCTAGCCAAAAACATTCAGTACTTC. The chain links TRBV4-3 to TRBJ2-4; 15 bases align to TRBD2. The CDR3 is 21 residues long. The germline gives CDR1 LGHNA, CDR2 YSLEER. Trimming at V came to 0 bases and at J to 0 bases, leaving 9 bases not matched to a gene.

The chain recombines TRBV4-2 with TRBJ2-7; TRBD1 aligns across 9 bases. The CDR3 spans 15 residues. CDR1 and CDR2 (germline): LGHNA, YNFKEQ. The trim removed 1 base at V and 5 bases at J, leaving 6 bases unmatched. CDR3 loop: CASSQAWTGVNEQYF. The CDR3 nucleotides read TGTGCCAGCAGCCAAGCTTGGACAGGGGTTAACGAGCAGTACTTC.

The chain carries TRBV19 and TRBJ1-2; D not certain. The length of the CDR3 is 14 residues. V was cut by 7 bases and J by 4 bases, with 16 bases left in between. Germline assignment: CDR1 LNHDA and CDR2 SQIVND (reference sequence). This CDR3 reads CASTPGEVGYGYTF. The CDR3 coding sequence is TGTGCCAGTACCCCCGGCGAAGTTGGCTATGGCTACACCTTC.